Included here is one T cell receptor beta chain sequence, with context. Its antigen is undetermined. Each bulk PBMC sample had approximately 340 ng DNA loaded. The protocol was immunoSEQ multiplex PCR, while the TCRdb copy is restricted to in-frame clones and leaves out a portion. This table holds some 20,000 clones, 87% found once. The V end lost 1 base, the J end lost 5 bases, and 8 bases lay between the germline ends. This CDR3 has 13 residues. CDR1 and CDR2 (germline): SGHTA, FQGNSA. The data are from a study of blood T cell dynamics during melanoma immunotherapy. Described time point: week 3, after first cycle of checkpoint inhibitor. Whole-study findings and limits: At W3, later disease-control patients showed bifurcated PBMC repertoire changes, unlike progressors. The study could not tell melanoma-specific clones from general immune activation.

The V and J genes are TRBV7-2 and TRBJ1-2, with D unclear. The source is a human donor with melanoma. Sequences were derived from blood, sampled from a patient treated with checkpoint blockade. This chain's CDR3 is CASSLGGRYGYTF. In DNA form, the CDR3 reads TGTGCCAGCAGCTTAGGCGGACGTTATGGCTACACCTTC. Together with reference TRBV7-2 and TRBJ1-2, the CDR3 gives the full variable domain: GAGVSQSPSNKVTEKGKDVELRCDPISGHTALYWYRQSLGQGLEFLIYFQGNSAPDKSGLPSDRFSAERTGGSVSTLTIQRTQQEDSAVYLCASSLGGRYGYTFGSGTRLTVV.